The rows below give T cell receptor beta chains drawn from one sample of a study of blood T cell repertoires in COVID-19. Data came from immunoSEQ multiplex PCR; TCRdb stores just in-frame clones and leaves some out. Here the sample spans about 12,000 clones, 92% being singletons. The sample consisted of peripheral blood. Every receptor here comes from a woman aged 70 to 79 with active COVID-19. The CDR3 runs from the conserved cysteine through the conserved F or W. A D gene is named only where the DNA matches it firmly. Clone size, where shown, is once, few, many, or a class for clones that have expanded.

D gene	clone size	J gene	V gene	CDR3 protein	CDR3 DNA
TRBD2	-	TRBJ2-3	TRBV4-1	CASSQRISGRLDTQYF	TGCGCCAGCAGCCAAAGGATTAGCGGGAGGTTAGATACGCAGTATTTT
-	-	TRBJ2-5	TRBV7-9	CASSLLARVWGRSQETQYF	TGTGCCAGCAGCTTACTGGCCCGGGTTTGGGGCCGATCCCAAGAGACCCAGTACTTC
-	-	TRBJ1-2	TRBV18	CASSSPSRTGDGYTF	TGTGCCAGCTCATCTCCCTCCAGAACCGGGGATGGCTACACCTTC
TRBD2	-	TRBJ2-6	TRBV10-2	CATGTSGHSGANVLTF	TGCGCCACCGGGACTAGCGGCCACTCTGGGGCCAACGTCCTGACTTTC
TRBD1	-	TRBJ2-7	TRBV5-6	CASSSGTDLTEQYF	TGTGCCAGCAGTTCCGGGACAGACCTAACCGAGCAGTACTTC
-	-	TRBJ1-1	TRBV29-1	CSVEAQDSPNTEAFF	TGCAGCGTTGAAGCCCAGGACAGCCCGAACACTGAAGCTTTCTTT
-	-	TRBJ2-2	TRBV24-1	CATSDLQGPGQTGNTGELFF	TGTGCCACCAGTGATTTGCAGGGACCCGGACAGACCGGGAACACCGGGGAGCTGTTTTTT
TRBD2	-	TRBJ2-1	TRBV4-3	CASSQGLAGGPNEQFF	TGCGCCAGCAGCCAAGGCCTAGCGGGAGGGCCAAATGAGCAGTTCTTC
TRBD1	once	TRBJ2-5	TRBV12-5	CASGPGQGTLETQYF	TGTGCTAGTGGTCCAGGACAGGGGACCCTAGAGACCCAGTACTTC
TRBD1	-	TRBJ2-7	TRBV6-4	CASNQGALCYEQYF	TGTGCCAGCAATCAGGGGGCCCTCTGTTACGAGCAGTACTTC
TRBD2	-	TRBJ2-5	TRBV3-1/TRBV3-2	CASSQENGRLAGEETQYF	TGTGCCAGCAGCCAAGAAAACGGCCGACTAGCGGGAGAAGAGACCCAGTACTTC
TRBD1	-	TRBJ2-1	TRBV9	CASSVWDSNNEQFF	TGTGCCAGCAGCGTGTGGGACAGCAACAATGAGCAGTTCTTC
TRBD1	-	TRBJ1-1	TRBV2	CASSSDRGTEAFF	TGTGCCAGCAGTTCGGACAGGGGCACTGAAGCTTTCTTT
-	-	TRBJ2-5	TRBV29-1	CSVETGHIKETQYF	TGCAGCGTTGAAACCGGACACATAAAAGAGACCCAGTACTTC
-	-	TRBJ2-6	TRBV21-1	CASSPRQNSGRASPSGANVLTF	TGTGCCAGCAGCCCCCGACAAAATAGCGGGAGGGCCAGTCCATCTGGGGCCAACGTCCTGACTTTC
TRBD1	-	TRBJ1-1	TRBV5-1	CASSMGPGGNTEAFF	TGCGCCAGCAGCATGGGTCCAGGGGGGAACACTGAAGCTTTCTTT
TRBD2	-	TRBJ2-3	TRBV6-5	CASSYGGSRTDTQYF	TGTGCCAGCAGTTACGGCGGGAGTCGTACAGATACGCAGTATTTT
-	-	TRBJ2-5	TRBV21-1	CASSSRGAGGPCQYRETQYF	TGTGCCAGCAGCAGCCGGGGTGCGGGAGGGCCTTGCCAATATAGAGAGACCCAGTACTTC
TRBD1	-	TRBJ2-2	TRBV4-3	CASSHTAGTGLVTGELFF	TGCGCCAGCAGTCATACCGCCGGGACAGGGCTGGTCACCGGGGAGCTGTTTTTT
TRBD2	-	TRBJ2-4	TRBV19	CASSGGLAGSTLAKNIQYF	TGTGCCAGTAGTGGCGGACTAGCGGGTAGTACCTTAGCCAAAAACATTCAGTACTTC
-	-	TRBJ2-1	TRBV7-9	CASSLIEGLLGTNEQFF	TGTGCCAGCAGCCTTATAGAGGGACTTTTGGGCACGAATGAGCAGTTCTTC
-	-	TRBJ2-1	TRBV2	CASRDGLDAYNEQFF	TGTGCCAGCAGGGACGGACTGGATGCCTACAATGAGCAGTTCTTC
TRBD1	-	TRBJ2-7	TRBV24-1	CATSDATGRLNEQYF	TGTGCCACCAGTGATGCGACAGGGAGATTGAACGAGCAGTACTTC
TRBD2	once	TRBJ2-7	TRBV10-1	CASSGPAGGPSEQYF	TGCGCCAGCAGTGGACCAGCGGGAGGGCCGTCAGAGCAGTACTTC
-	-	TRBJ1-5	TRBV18	CASSPSTGTQPQHF	TGTGCCAGCTCACCAAGCACAGGGACTCAGCCCCAGCATTTT
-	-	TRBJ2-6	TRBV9	CASSPPASRVGANVLTF	TGTGCCAGCAGCCCCCCAGCGAGCAGGGTTGGGGCCAACGTCCTGACTTTC
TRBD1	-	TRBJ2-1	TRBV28	CASSDRVKEQFF	TGTGCCAGCAGTGACAGGGTTAAGGAGCAGTTCTTC
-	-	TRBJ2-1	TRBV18	CASSPPQLSGSYNEQFF	TGTGCCAGCTCACCTCCACAACTTTCGGGCTCCTACAATGAGCAGTTCTTC
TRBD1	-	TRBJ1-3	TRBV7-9	CASSPVRTGGNTIYF	TGTGCCAGCAGCCCCGTCAGGACAGGGGGAAACACCATATATTTT
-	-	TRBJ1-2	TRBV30	CACRVHYGYTF	TGTGCTTGCCGGGTGCACTATGGCTACACCTTC
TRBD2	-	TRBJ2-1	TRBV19	CASSSLREGLGNEQFF	TGTGCCAGTAGTAGTTTGCGGGAGGGCCTGGGCAATGAGCAGTTCTTC
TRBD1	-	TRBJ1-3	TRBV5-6	CASSLIGTGVGNTIYF	TGTGCCAGCAGCTTGATCGGAACAGGGGTCGGAAACACCATATATTTT
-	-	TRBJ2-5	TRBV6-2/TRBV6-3	CASSYLYGETQYF	TGTGCCAGCAGTTACTTGTACGGAGAGACCCAGTACTTC
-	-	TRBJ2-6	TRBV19	CASSQPPGGANVLTF	TGTGCCAGTAGTCAACCGCCAGGTGGGGCCAACGTCCTGACTTTC
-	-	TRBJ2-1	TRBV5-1	CASSLSGTFSYNEQFF	TGCGCCAGCAGCTTGAGCGGAACCTTCTCCTACAATGAGCAGTTCTTC
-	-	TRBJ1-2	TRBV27	CASSLRREGYGYTF	TGTGCCAGCAGTCTTCGACGGGAAGGTTATGGCTACACCTTC
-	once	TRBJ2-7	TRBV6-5	CASTPSAMGVREQYF	TGTGCCAGCACCCCTAGCGCGATGGGAGTTCGCGAGCAGTACTTC
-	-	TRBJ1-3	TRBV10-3	CAIKGESSGNTIYF	TGTGCCATAAAGGGGGAAAGCTCTGGAAACACCATATATTTT
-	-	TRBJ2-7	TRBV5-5	CASSPGGWVYEQYF	TGTGCCAGCAGCCCCGGAGGGTGGGTCTACGAGCAGTACTTC
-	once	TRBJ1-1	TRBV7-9	CASSTGGGRDTEAFF	TGTGCCAGCAGCACAGGAGGAGGGAGGGACACTGAAGCTTTCTTT
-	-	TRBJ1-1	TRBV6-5	CASRSRVDTEAFF	TGTGCCAGCAGATCCAGGGTGGACACTGAAGCTTTCTTT
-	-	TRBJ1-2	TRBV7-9	CASSLLPDYGYTF	TGTGCCAGCAGCTTACTTCCGGACTATGGCTACACCTTC
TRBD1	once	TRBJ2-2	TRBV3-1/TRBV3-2	CASSQVRTGSTGELFF	TGTGCCAGCAGCCAAGTGCGGACAGGGAGCACCGGGGAGCTGTTTTTT
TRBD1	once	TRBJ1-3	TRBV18	CASSPQGAGLNSGNTIYF	TGTGCCAGCTCACCACAGGGGGCAGGGCTGAACTCTGGAAACACCATATATTTT
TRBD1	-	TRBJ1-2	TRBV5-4	CASSLVGTGIGYTF	TGTGCCAGCAGCTTGGTAGGGACAGGGATTGGCTACACCTTC
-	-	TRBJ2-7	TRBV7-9	CASSSDRISYEQYF	TGTGCCAGCAGCTCCGACAGGATCTCCTACGAGCAGTACTTC
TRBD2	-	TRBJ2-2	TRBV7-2	CASSLGQRGSRTGELFF	TGTGCCAGCAGCTTAGGCCAGCGGGGGTCGCGCACCGGGGAGCTGTTTTTT
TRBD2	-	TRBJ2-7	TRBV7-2	CASSRDYGGEQYF	TGTGCCAGCAGCCGGGACTACGGGGGCGAGCAGTACTTC
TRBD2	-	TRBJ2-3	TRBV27	CASSLSGLAGGTDTQYF	TGTGCCAGCAGTTTATCGGGACTAGCGGGAGGAACAGATACGCAGTATTTT
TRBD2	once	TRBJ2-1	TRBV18	CASSALTSEHEQFF	TGTGCCAGCTCCGCTCTTACTAGCGAGCATGAGCAGTTCTTC
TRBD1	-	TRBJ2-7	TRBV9	CASSDPPQGVAHEQYF	TGTGCCAGCAGCGACCCCCCTCAGGGGGTCGCGCACGAGCAGTACTTC
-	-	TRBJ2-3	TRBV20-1	CSAIDPGRGRTDTQYF	TGCAGTGCTATTGACCCAGGGCGGGGGCGCACAGATACGCAGTATTTT